The T cell receptor (beta chain) described here comes from a study of beta chain features in type 1 diabetes. As for the study in general: Patients looked much like healthy donors when it came to age, gender and cell yields. Study outcomes and limitations: For type 1 diabetes patients, VDJ junctions showed fewer insertions and more deletions. Researchers reported that naive, central memory and Treg TCRB repertoires appeared more similar in patients than in healthy donors. TCRB CDR3s were moderately but significantly shorter in Type 1 diabetes patients in all four CD4+ subsets.

With regard to this clone: Its antigen is not identified.

The investigators reverse transcribed all of the isolated RNA, so they sequenced expressed TCRB transcripts. Some clones are missing from TCRdb's copy, which holds only in-frame ones; the method was immunoSEQ multiplex PCR. The data show 120,000 to 150,000 clones, approximately 13% seen once. Using CD45RO/CCR7/CD25/CD127/CD95/CD27, CD4+ naive, central memory, regulatory and stem cell-like memory cells were sorted. Sequences were obtained from central memory CD4+ T cells from blood. This TCR was recovered from a man younger than 30 with type 1 diabetes.

The CDR3: CSVEPGQNTGELFF. CDR3 nucleotides: TGCAGCGTTGAACCGGGACAGAACACCGGGGAGCTGTTTTTT. The rearrangement uses TRBV29-1 and TRBJ2-2; perhaps TRBD1 as D (6 bases). CDR3 length: 14 amino acids. The germline V gene has CDR1 SQVTM and CDR2 ANQGSEA. Deletions cut 2 bases from V and 1 base from J, with 8 bases between.